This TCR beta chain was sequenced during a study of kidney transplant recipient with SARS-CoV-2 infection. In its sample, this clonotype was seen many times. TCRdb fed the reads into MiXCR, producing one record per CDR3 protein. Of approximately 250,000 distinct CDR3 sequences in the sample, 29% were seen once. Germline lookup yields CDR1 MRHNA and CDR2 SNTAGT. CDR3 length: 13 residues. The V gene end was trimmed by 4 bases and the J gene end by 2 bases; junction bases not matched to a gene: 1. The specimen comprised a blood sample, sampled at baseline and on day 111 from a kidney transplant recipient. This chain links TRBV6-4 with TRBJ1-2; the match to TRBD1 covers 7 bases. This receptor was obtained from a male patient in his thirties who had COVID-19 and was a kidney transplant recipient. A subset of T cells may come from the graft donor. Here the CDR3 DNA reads TGTGCCAGCAGTGCAGGGGGAAACTATGGCTACACCTTC. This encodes CASSAGGNYGYTF.